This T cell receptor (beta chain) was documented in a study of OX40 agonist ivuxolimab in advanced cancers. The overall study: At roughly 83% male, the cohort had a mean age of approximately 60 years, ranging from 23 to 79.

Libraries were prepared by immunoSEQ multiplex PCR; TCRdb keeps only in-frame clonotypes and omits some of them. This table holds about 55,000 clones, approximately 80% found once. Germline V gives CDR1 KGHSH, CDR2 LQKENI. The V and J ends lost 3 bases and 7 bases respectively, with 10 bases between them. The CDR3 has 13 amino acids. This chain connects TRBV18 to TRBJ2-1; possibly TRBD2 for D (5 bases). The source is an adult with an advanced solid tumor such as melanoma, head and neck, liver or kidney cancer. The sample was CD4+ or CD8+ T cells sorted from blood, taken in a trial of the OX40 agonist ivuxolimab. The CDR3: CASSPDGGNEQFF. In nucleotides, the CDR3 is TGTGCCAGCTCACCGGACGGAGGAAATGAGCAGTTCTTC.